A single sample is the source of the 13 T cell receptor beta chains below, sequenced in a study of CD8+CD57+ T cells in acquired aplastic anemia. Profiling that covered TCR beta VDJ and CDR3 relied on genomic DNA as its template. MiXCR, run by TCRdb on the reads, gives a single entry per CDR3 protein. The sample has 150,000 to 200,000 distinct CDR3 sequences, 40% to 50% seen once. The sequenced sample consisted of sorted CD4+, CD8+, or CD8+CD57+ T cells (not recorded which) from PBMCs. The receptor source for this set is a human donor in good health.

Remarks on this clonotype: It may be a read error: a sequence one base away is much more abundant. The chain couples TRBV15 to TRBJ2-2; D possibly uses TRBD1 or TRBD2 (5 bases each). Deletions cut 5 bases from V and 5 bases from J, with 15 bases between. The germline V gene has CDR1 LNHNV and CDR2 YYDKDF (reference sequence). The CDR3 extends over 15 amino acids. CDR3 DNA: TGTGCCACCAGCCGGGACCCTGCCAAGACCGGGGAGCTGTTTTTT. Its translation: CATSRDPAKTGELFF.

The genes are TRBV7-3 and TRBJ1-1; no clear D gene. The CDR3 runs to 14 residues. V was trimmed by 1 base and J by 0 bases, leaving 6 bases between them. In germline, CDR1 is SGHTA, CDR2 FQGTGA. In DNA form, the CDR3 reads TGTGCCAGCAGCTTAATCAGCGTGAACACTGAAGCTTTCTTT. Its protein product is CASSLISVNTEAFF.

V usage is TRBV24-1 and J usage is TRBJ1-1; perhaps TRBD1 as D (6 bases). Per the germline V gene, CDR1 is KGHDR and CDR2 is SFDVKD. The CDR3 extends over 12 amino acids. V shed 4 bases and J shed 7 bases, with 9 bases lying between them. The CDR3 sequence is CATSEGGDEAFF. The CDR3 coding sequence is TGTGCCACCAGTGAGGGGGGCGATGAAGCTTTCTTT.

This clonotype was counted between two and nine times. The chain combines TRBV24-1 with TRBJ2-7; no clear D. The CDR3 loop spans 16 amino acids. Germline values: CDR1 KGHDR, CDR2 SFDVKD. V lost 3 bases and J lost 2, with 16 bases in between. CDR3 region: CATSDAVGHSTYEQYF. The DNA for the CDR3 is TGTGCCACCAGTGATGCCGTCGGGCACAGCACCTACGAGCAGTACTTC.

This clonotype was seen repeatedly, ten times or more. V and J are TRBV2 and TRBJ1-5; TRBD1 aligns across 9 bases. Trimming at V came to 5 bases and at J to 7 bases, leaving 6 bases not matched to a gene. Germline V CDR1 and CDR2: SNHLY, FYNNEI. This CDR3 region has 14 residues. Written as DNA, the CDR3 is TGTGCCAGCAGTCAACAGGGGGCTTACCAGCCCCAGCATTTT. The encoded protein is CASSQQGAYQPQHF.

This clonotype was seen at least ten times. The chain is built from TRBV7-3 and TRBJ2-6, with D unresolved. CDR1 and CDR2 (germline): SGHTA, FQGTGA. With 1 base removed from V and 1 base from J, the gap between germline ends came to 20 bases. The CDR3 contains 20 residues. The chain's CDR3 is CASSLSSQRTRSSGANVLTF. The CDR3 nucleotides read TGTGCCAGCAGCTTAAGTAGTCAGCGCACTCGCTCATCTGGGGCCAACGTCCTGACTTTC.

This clonotype has at least ten counts. The V and J genes are TRBV6-7 and TRBJ1-6, with a tentative D call TRBD1 (5 bases). TRBV6-7 is sorted into the ORF group, with uncertain function. Trimming cost V 8 bases and J 0 bases, with 14 bases left between them. CDR3 length equals 16 residues. DNA of the CDR3: TGTGCCAGCCTAGGCAGGGTGAGCTCCTATAATTCACCCCTCCACTTT. Translating gives CASLGRVSSYNSPLHF.

The chain employs TRBV19 and TRBJ1-2; 9 nucleotides agree with TRBD1. The CDR3 is made up of 14 amino acids. Germline V gene data show CDR1 as LNHDA and CDR2 as SQIVND (reference sequence). V lost 3 bases to trimming and J lost 5 bases; unmatched junction nucleotides: 4. DNA of the CDR3: TGTGCCAGTAGTATGGGGGACAGGGCGTATGGCTACACCTTC. This translates into CASSMGDRAYGYTF. Filled out from reference TRBV19 and TRBJ1-2, the complete variable domain reads DGGITQSPKYLFRKEGQNVTLSCEQNLNHDAMYWYRQDPGQGLRLIYYSQIVNDFQKGDIAEGYSVSREKKESFPLTVTSAQKNPTAFYLCASSMGDRAYGYTFGSGTRLTVV.

Points on this clonotype: Just one base apart from a much larger clone, this may be a read error. The chain combines TRBV27 with TRBJ1-6; D is unclear. V was shortened by 2 bases and J by 11 bases, with 10 bases between the two germline ends. CDR1 is MNHEY and CDR2 is SMNVEV in the germline V gene (reference sequence). The CDR3 consists of 13 residues. CDR3 sequence (DNA): TGTGCCAGCAGTTTAAATCGGGATCCACCCCTCCACTTT. Translated, it gives CASSLNRDPPLHF.

This clonotype was seen once. The genes are TRBV10-2 and TRBJ2-7, with 11 bases that match TRBD2. CDR1 is WSHSY, CDR2 SAAADI, per germline. The CDR3 covers 18 residues. With 6 bases clipped from V and 3 bases from J, the junction kept 16 bases outside the gene matches. CDR3 in amino acids: CASRATTRFSGGGYEQYF. In nucleotides, the CDR3 is TGCGCCAGCAGAGCGACAACAAGGTTTAGCGGGGGGGGCTACGAGCAGTACTTC.

This sequence joins TRBV19 and TRBJ1-1; no clear D. The germline gives CDR1 LNHDA, CDR2 SQIVND (reference sequence). The V end was cut by 4 bases, the J end by 3 bases, with 6 bases between. This CDR3 region has 12 residues. CDR3 residues: CASSNRDTEAFF. CDR3 nucleotides: TGTGCCAGTAGTAACCGGGACACTGAAGCTTTCTTT.

In this sample, this clonotype turned up a few times. This chain uses TRBV19 with TRBJ1-6; possible D gene TRBD1, 6 bases. Trimming pared 6 bases from V and 10 bases from J, leaving 22 bases between. Germline V CDR1 and CDR2: LNHDA, SQIVND (reference sequence). This CDR3 region has 16 residues. CDR3 residues: CASSSSPGQIASPLHF. Written as DNA, the CDR3 is TGTGCCAGTAGCTCTTCCCCCGGACAGATAGCCTCACCCCTCCACTTT.

The chain is built from TRBV28 and TRBJ1-1, with unresolved D. The V gene's germline CDR1 is MDHEN and CDR2 SYDVKM. Trimming pared 4 bases from V and 8 bases from J, leaving 11 bases between. The CDR3 extends over 12 amino acids. The CDR3 DNA reads as TGTGCCAGCAGTTGGGGATCGACCGAAGCTTTCTTT. It specifies CASSWGSTEAFF.